This T cell receptor (beta chain) was captured in a study of blood T cell repertoires in COVID-19. There are a few counts of this clone. With V trimmed by 1 base and J by 0 bases, 5 bases remained unmatched. Looked up from germline, CDR1 is SGDLS and CDR2 is YYNGEE. The CDR3 is made up of 17 amino acids. The protocol was immunoSEQ multiplex PCR, while the TCRdb copy is restricted to in-frame clones and leaves out a portion. The data show 200,000 to 300,000 clones, with 65% to 90% seen just once and under 2.5% held by the top ten. This clonotype was obtained from a man aged 30 to 45 with active or convalescent COVID-19. The V call is TRBV9, the J call TRBJ1-1, with 11 bases lining up with TRBD1. Sequencing input: peripheral blood. CDR3 DNA sequence: TGTGCCAGCAGCGTACGGGACAGGGGGTATATGAACACTGAAGCTTTCTTT. Translating it yields CASSVRDRGYMNTEAFF.